The 32 T cell receptor beta chains below come from one sample, sequenced in a study of neurological immune-mediated disorders. TCRdb re-called the 5' RACE reads with MiXCR, one entry per CDR3 protein. This table holds roughly 62,000 distinct CDR3 sequences, less than 6% found once. The sequenced sample was PBMCs. Receptor source: a woman aged 45-59 years with multiple sclerosis.

This clonotype was counted ten times or more. The chain recombines TRBV7-2 with TRBJ1-3, with D uncertain. The ends were cut back, 0 bases at V and 3 bases at J, with 9 bases in the middle. The CDR3 has 15 amino acids. Looked up from germline, CDR1 is SGHTA and CDR2 is FQGNSA. The CDR3, as DNA: TGTGCCAGCAGCTTAGCCGTAACATTTGGAAACACCATATATTTT. It is translated as CASSLAVTFGNTIYF.

This clonotype was observed at least ten times. The chain links TRBV5-1 to TRBJ2-1, with 8 bases aligning to TRBD1. The germline V gene encodes CDR1 SGHRS and CDR2 YFSETQ. The CDR3 runs 15 residues. Trimming cost V 10 bases and J 2 bases; bases outside gene matches: 11. Here the CDR3 DNA reads TGCGCCTCACAAAACGCGGGACAGGCCTACAATGAGCAGTTCTTC. Translation gives CASQNAGQAYNEQFF.

At least ten counts were recorded for this clonotype. The chain couples TRBV20-1 to TRBJ2-6; D might be TRBD1 or TRBD2, each matching 5 bases. From germline, CDR1 is DFQATT and CDR2 SNEGSKA (reference sequence). Deletions cut 2 bases from V and 0 bases from J, with 17 bases between. The CDR3 is made up of 18 amino acids. The CDR3 DNA is TGCAGTGCTAGAAGGGGCTTCGGCGGGCCCTCTGGGGCCAACGTCCTGACTTTC. Translating gives CSARRGFGGPSGANVLTF.

The CDR3 here is CSAFGGAATDTQYF. DNA for the CDR3: TGCAGTGCTTTCGGGGGAGCGGCCACAGATACGCAGTATTTT. The chain carries TRBV20-1 and TRBJ2-3, with TRBD2 as a possible D gene (6 bases). V was pared by 5 bases and J by 2 bases, with 14 bases between. This CDR3 spans 14 amino acids. CDR1 and CDR2 (germline): DFQATT, SNEGSKA (reference sequence).

In its sample, this clonotype was seen a few times. V gene TRBV7-3 combines with J gene TRBJ2-2, with a possible D match to TRBD1 (5 bases). CDR3 length: 15 residues. Germline values: CDR1 SGHTA, CDR2 FQGTGA. V lost 3 bases to trimming and J lost 2 bases, with 10 bases between them. This CDR3 reads CASSLSRDNTGELFF. DNA for the CDR3: TGTGCCAGCAGCTTGAGCAGGGATAACACCGGGGAGCTGTTTTTT.

With respect to this clonotype: Since no conserved phenylalanine or tryptophan closes the CDR3, a read error is the likely cause. The gene calls are TRBV7-3 and TRBJ2-1; TRBD1 agrees at 9 bases. V lost 5 bases to trimming and J lost 9 bases; unmatched junction nucleotides: 8. This CDR3 contains 14 residues. CDR1 is SGHTA and CDR2 is FQGTGA in the germline V gene. CDR3 sequence reads: CASSPGQGFSEQFN. DNA of the CDR3: TGTGCCAGCAGCCCGGGACAGGGCTTCAGTGAGCAGTTCAAC.

This sequence joins TRBV20-1 and TRBJ1-2; 10 positions agree with TRBD1. V shed 6 bases and J 2 bases; nucleotides not matched to a gene: 9. Germline CDR1 and CDR2: DFQATT and SNEGSKA (reference sequence). The CDR3 runs 15 residues. CDR3 protein: CSARTGGGMNYGYTF. The CDR3 coding sequence is TGCAGTGCCAGGACAGGGGGGGGTATGAACTATGGCTACACCTTC.

This clonotype has at least ten counts. This chain uses TRBV7-9 with TRBJ2-1; 8 bases map to TRBD2. This CDR3 is 17 amino acids long. V dropped 4 bases and J dropped 0; count of bases not matched to a gene: 8. CDR1 is SEHNR and CDR2 is FQNEAQ in the germline V gene (reference sequence). CDR3 sequence (DNA): TGTGCCAGCAGCTCCCAAGACGGGAGGGGCTCCTACAATGAGCAGTTCTTC. Protein product: CASSSQDGRGSYNEQFF.

This clonotype was observed many times. The chain employs TRBV10-3 and TRBJ2-1, with 8 positions matching TRBD2. CDR1 and CDR2 from the germline V gene are ENHRY and SYGVKD. The CDR3 has 15 amino acids. The V and J ends lost 6 bases and 6 bases, in that order; junction bases with no gene match: 10. The CDR3 sequence is CAIRPGGGQLNEQFF. The CDR3 nucleotides are TGTGCCATCAGACCCGGCGGGGGGCAGCTCAATGAGCAGTTCTTC.

At least ten counts were recorded for this clonotype. This chain uses TRBV12-3 or TRBV12-4 with TRBJ1-2; D is unclear. This CDR3 has 13 amino acids. V was cut by 2 bases and J by 3 bases, with 7 bases left in between. The CDR3 spells CASSLSPDYGYTF. Here the CDR3 DNA reads TGTGCCAGCAGTTTATCCCCGGACTATGGCTACACCTTC.

This clonotype has at least ten counts. The chain links TRBV20-1 to TRBJ1-2; D may be TRBD1 (5 bases). Germline CDR1 is DFQATT and CDR2 is SNEGSKA (reference sequence). The CDR3 has 13 residues. The CDR3 region has the DNA TGCAGCGTAAGGGGCCTTACGAACTATGGCTACACCTTC. This codes for CSVRGLTNYGYTF.

This clonotype was picked up many times. The chain recombines TRBV3-1 with TRBJ2-5; TRBD1 agrees at 10 bases. Germline-derived CDR1 and CDR2 are LGHDT and YNNKEL (reference sequence). This CDR3 is 15 amino acids long. The V and J ends lost 1 base and 4 bases, in that order; junction bases with no gene match: 3. CDR3 bases: TGTGCCAGCAGCCAAGGGACAGGGGGAGGAGAGACCCAGTACTTC. Its protein is CASSQGTGGGETQYF.

This clonotype was picked up many times. The rearrangement joins TRBV5-1 to TRBJ1-1; no clear D gene. Deletions cut 0 bases from V and 0 bases from J, with 6 bases between. The CDR3 runs 14 residues. Looked up from germline, CDR1 is SGHRS and CDR2 is YFSETQ. The CDR3: CASSLATMNTEAFF. Written as DNA, the CDR3 is TGCGCCAGCAGCTTGGCCACCATGAACACTGAAGCTTTCTTT. Using reference TRBV5-1 and TRBJ1-1 for the parts outside the CDR3, the full variable domain is KAGVTQTPRYLIKTRGQQVTLSCSPISGHRSVSWYQQTPGQGLQFLFEYFSETQRNKGNFPGRFSGRQFSNSRSEMNVSTLELGDSALYLCASSLATMNTEAFFGQGTRLTVV.

This clonotype has ten or more counts. This chain uses TRBV5-1 with TRBJ2-1; maybe TRBD1 (5 bases). CDR1 and CDR2 from the germline V gene are SGHRS and YFSETQ. The CDR3 is 17 amino acids. V dropped 4 bases and J dropped 3 bases, with 20 bases sitting between them. The CDR3 bases are TGCGCCAGCAGCCCGACAAGGGGCCGAAGTGACTACAATGAGCAGTTCTTC. Translation: CASSPTRGRSDYNEQFF.

In this sample, this clonotype turned up many times. The rearrangement uses TRBV13 and TRBJ2-3; perhaps TRBD2 as D (7 bases). In germline, CDR1 is PRHDT, CDR2 FYEKMQ (reference sequence). Trimming pared 5 bases from V and 9 bases from J, leaving 15 bases between. The length of the CDR3 is 13 residues. CDR3: CASSPGKGGTQYF. In DNA, the CDR3 is TGTGCCAGCAGCCCAGGGAAGGGGGGGACGCAGTATTTT.

This clonotype was detected ten times or more. This chain joins TRBV3-1 and TRBJ2-1, with D perhaps assigned TRBD1 or TRBD2 (5 bases each). The CDR3 is 13 amino acids. The germline gives CDR1 LGHDT, CDR2 YNNKEL (reference sequence). V shed 8 bases and J shed 10 bases, with 18 bases lying between them. CDR3 region: CASGTLLGMEQFF. The CDR3 DNA sequence: TGTGCCAGCGGGACCCTACTAGGTATGGAGCAGTTCTTC.

This clonotype was detected ten times or more. The rearrangement uses TRBV9 and TRBJ2-3; D may match TRBD1 or TRBD2 (5 bases each). Germline CDR1 SGDLS, CDR2 YYNGEE. V gave up 0 bases and J gave up 5 bases, with 10 bases separating them. The CDR3 length is 14 residues. The CDR3 DNA is TGTGCCAGCAGCGTAGCGGGACGGGTAGATACGCAGTATTTT. It is translated as CASSVAGRVDTQYF.

The chain is built from TRBV18 and TRBJ1-1; 10 bases are a match to TRBD1. Germline V gene sequence: CDR1 KGHSH, CDR2 LQKENI. J lost 0 bases, V lost 8 bases, and 6 bases had no gene match. This CDR3 spans 15 amino acids. The DNA of the CDR3 is TGTGCCAGCGCCCGGGACAGGGGCATGAACACTGAAGCTTTCTTT. Residues: CASARDRGMNTEAFF.

This clonotype was seen ten or more times. V and J are TRBV5-6 and TRBJ1-4; tentative D call: TRBD1 (5 bases). The CDR3 contains 13 residues. Trimming removed 0 bases from V and 8 bases from J, with 8 bases in between. Germline assignment: CDR1 SGHDT and CDR2 YYEEEE. The CDR3 sequence: CASSLGAGEKLFF. CDR3 coding DNA: TGTGCCAGCAGCTTGGGGGCAGGGGAAAAACTGTTTTTT.

The sample holds many counts of this clonotype. The CDR3 sequence is CASSLRENTGELFF. For the CDR3, the DNA is TGTGCCAGCAGCCTCAGGGAGAACACCGGGGAGCTGTTTTTT. This sequence joins TRBV12-3 or TRBV12-4 and TRBJ2-2; tentatively, D is TRBD1 (5 bases). Trimming pared 6 bases from V and 1 base from J, leaving 9 bases between. The length of the CDR3 is 14 residues.

This clonotype was found many times. V gene TRBV20-1 combines with J gene TRBJ2-7; 8 bases line up with TRBD1. This CDR3 comprises 14 residues. The V and J ends lost 3 bases and 0 bases, in that order; junction bases with no gene match: 4. CDR1 and CDR2 from the germline V gene are DFQATT and SNEGSKA (reference sequence). The CDR3: CSARRDRLSYEQYF. The CDR3 DNA reads TGCAGTGCTAGGCGGGACAGGCTCTCCTACGAGCAGTACTTC.

This clonotype was recorded many times. The V call is TRBV27, the J call TRBJ2-5, with 7 bases lining up with TRBD2. The germline CDR1 and CDR2 sequences are MNHEY and SMNVEV (reference sequence). This CDR3 comprises 15 residues. V trimming: 4 bases; J trimming: 1 base; junction bases outside the gene matches: 6. This CDR3 is CASSSGRGTQETQYF. CDR3 nucleotide sequence: TGTGCCAGCAGTTCTGGGCGGGGGACCCAAGAGACCCAGTACTTC.

This clonotype showed up many times. The chain combines TRBV6-5 with TRBJ1-3; D unclear. The length of the CDR3 is 15 residues. Trimming stripped 0 bases from V and 3 bases from J, with 9 bases between. Germline CDR1 is MNHEY and CDR2 is SVGAGI. The CDR3 DNA sequence: TGTGCCAGCAGTTACTCGTCAGGTCATGGAAACACCATATATTTT. It codes for CASSYSSGHGNTIYF.

The V gene is TRBV7-2, the J gene TRBJ2-6, with D perhaps matching TRBD2 (6 bases). The CDR3 is 15 residues long. Germline V gene data show CDR1 as SGHTA and CDR2 as FQGNSA. V was trimmed by 1 base and J by 2 bases, leaving 6 bases between them. The CDR3 sequence: CASSLGGAGANVLTF. In nucleotides, the CDR3 is TGTGCCAGCAGCTTAGGCGGGGCTGGGGCCAACGTCCTGACTTTC.

This clonotype came up many times. The genes are TRBV10-2 and TRBJ1-1; 8 positions agree with TRBD1. Germline loops: CDR1 WSHSY, CDR2 SAAADI. This CDR3 is built from 16 residues. V lost 4 bases and J lost 1; bases outside the gene matches: 8. The CDR3 loop is CASSGGTGTGNTEAFF. Written as DNA, the CDR3 is TGCGCCAGCAGTGGGGGAACCGGGACAGGGAACACTGAAGCTTTCTTT.

This clonotype was found many times. The chain uses TRBV4-3 and TRBJ2-5, with D unclear. The CDR3 sequence is 15 residues long. Trimming took off 0 bases at V and 4 bases at J, with 12 bases between the two ends. Germline V gene lookup returns CDR1 LGHNA and CDR2 YSLEER. CDR3 in amino acids: CASSQDPRHRETQYF. In nucleotides, the CDR3 is TGCGCCAGCAGCCAAGATCCCAGGCATCGAGAGACCCAGTACTTC.

This clonotype was detected ten times or more. The chain employs TRBV27 and TRBJ2-7, with 9 nucleotides matching TRBD2. The CDR3 is 17 amino acids. Germline assignment: CDR1 MNHEY and CDR2 SMNVEV (reference sequence). V shed 6 bases, J shed 0 bases, and the junction held 12 bases outside the gene matches. Here the CDR3 DNA reads TGTGCCAGCAGCCTAGCGGGGCCCCAACAGAGCTCCTACGAGCAGTACTTC. Its protein product is CASSLAGPQQSSYEQYF.

This clonotype has at least ten counts. This rearrangement joins TRBV2 to TRBJ2-7; tentatively, D is TRBD2 (6 bases). Trimming shortened V by 6 bases and J by 6 bases, and 12 bases separated the two germline ends. The CDR3 totals 12 residues. Germline V gene lookup returns CDR1 SNHLY and CDR2 FYNNEI. CDR3 bases: TGTGCCAGCAGGGGGGACTTGGGCGAGCAGTACTTC. Translation gives CASRGDLGEQYF.

This clonotype has at least ten counts. The chain carries TRBV5-1 and TRBJ2-1, with a possible D match to TRBD1 (6 bases). CDR3 size: 11 residues. Germline CDR1 reads SGHRS; CDR2 reads YFSETQ. Deletions cut 6 bases from V and 8 bases from J, with 9 bases between. The CDR3 here is CASNQGYEQFF. Here the CDR3 DNA reads TGCGCCAGCAACCAGGGGTATGAGCAGTTCTTC.

This clonotype was seen repeatedly, ten times or more. The DNA for the CDR3 is TGTGCCAGCAGCCAAGATGCAGCGACTATCTACAATGAGCAGTTCTTC. Protein product: CASSQDAATIYNEQFF. The chain employs TRBV14 and TRBJ2-1; a possible D gene is TRBD2 (5 bases). The ends were cut back, 0 bases at V and 3 bases at J, with 12 bases in the middle. The germline gives CDR1 SGHDN, CDR2 FVKESK. The length of the CDR3 is 16 residues.

This clonotype was detected many times. This sequence joins TRBV7-2 and TRBJ1-1; D unresolved. Germline loops: CDR1 SGHTA, CDR2 FQGNSA. The ends were cut back, 6 bases at V and 0 bases at J, with 11 bases in the middle. The length of the CDR3 is 14 residues. CDR3 sequence: CASRLGFMNTEAFF. CDR3 bases: TGTGCCAGCAGACTGGGGTTTATGAACACTGAAGCTTTCTTT.

In its sample, this clonotype was seen many times. The genes are TRBV20-1 and TRBJ2-1; D remains ambiguous. Germline assignment: CDR1 DFQATT and CDR2 SNEGSKA (reference sequence). Trimming pared 2 bases from V and 2 bases from J, leaving 16 bases between. There are 16 residues in the CDR3. The CDR3 DNA is TGCAGTGCTAGACCAGTAACGGAGCTTCCCTACAATGAGCAGTTCTTC. Its protein product is CSARPVTELPYNEQFF.